A single sample gave rise to the 20 T cell receptor beta chains below, sequenced in a study of blood T cell repertoires in COVID-19. The data were produced by immunoSEQ multiplex PCR, yet TCRdb's version contains in-frame clones alone and is incomplete. The sample has about 140,000 clones, roughly 85% seen once. The sequencing sample was made of peripheral blood. The source of these receptors is a man aged 55 to 70 with acute or convalescent COVID-19.

The chain joins TRBV9 to TRBJ1-2, with D possibly matching TRBD1 (5 bases). Looked up from germline, CDR1 is SGDLS and CDR2 is YYNGEE. The CDR3 covers 16 residues. V was shortened by 1 base and J by 1 base, with 14 bases between the two germline ends. The CDR3 region is CASSVNTGGFNYGYTF. CDR3 DNA sequence: TGTGCCAGCAGCGTAAATACTGGGGGGTTTAACTATGGCTACACCTTC.

The chain is built from TRBV5-1 and TRBJ1-2; 12 nucleotides line up with TRBD1. J gave up 4 bases and V 3 bases, and 4 bases lay outside the gene matches. The CDR3 runs to 15 residues. CDR1 is SGHRS and CDR2 is YFSETQ in the germline V gene. CDR3 coding DNA: TGCGCCAGCAGCTGGGGACAGGGGGCTGGCTATGGCTACACCTTC. This encodes CASSWGQGAGYGYTF.

The chain employs TRBV29-1 and TRBJ1-3, with unresolved D. The CDR3 covers 12 residues. Trimming removed 6 bases at V and 4 bases at J, with 10 bases between. CDR1 is SQVTM and CDR2 is ANQGSEA in the germline V gene. This chain's CDR3 is CSVDGRGNTIYF. CDR3 in DNA: TGCAGCGTGGATGGCAGGGGAAACACCATATATTTT.

This rearrangement joins TRBV11-2 to TRBJ1-2, with 8 bases aligning to TRBD1. The CDR3 spans 13 residues. Germline CDR1 is SGHAT and CDR2 is FQNNGV. V dropped 3 bases and J dropped 3; count of bases not matched to a gene: 0. The CDR3 protein is CASSLTGDYGYTF. The DNA of the CDR3 is TGTGCCAGCAGCTTGACAGGGGACTATGGCTACACCTTC.

This clone was observed a handful of times. The V gene is TRBV3-1 (or the pseudogene TRBV3-2), the J gene TRBJ1-6; D is uncertain. The CDR3 contains 14 residues. Germline CDR1 and CDR2: LGHDT and YNNKEL (reference sequence). V was clipped by 2 bases and J by 8 bases, with 10 bases between them. The CDR3 sequence: CASSQFPRDSPLHF. In DNA, the CDR3 is TGTGCCAGCAGCCAATTTCCCCGGGATTCACCCCTCCACTTT.

The chain has TRBV27 and TRBJ1-1; 9 nucleotides agree with TRBD1. The J segment lost 11 bases and the V segment lost 2 bases, leaving 6 bases of the junction unmatched. This CDR3 region has 13 residues. The germline CDR1 and CDR2 sequences are MNHEY and SMNVEV (reference sequence). Here the CDR3 DNA reads TGTGCCAGCAGTTTACGACAGGGGGTTGGGGCTTTCTTT. It is translated as CASSLRQGVGAFF.

CDR3 amino acids: CASSPGQGAPPAGNTIYF. CDR3 nucleotides: TGTGCCAGCTCACCCGGACAGGGGGCGCCCCCGGCTGGAAACACCATATATTTT. This rearrangement joins TRBV18 to TRBJ1-3; 11 bases are shared with TRBD1. The CDR3 has 18 amino acids. V lost 3 bases and J lost 2; bases outside the gene matches: 9. CDR1 and CDR2 (germline): KGHSH, LQKENI.

The chain carries TRBV19 and TRBJ1-1; 12 bases are shared with TRBD1. Germline loops: CDR1 LNHDA, CDR2 SQIVND (reference sequence). The CDR3 totals 16 residues. The ends lost 5 bases at V and 4 bases at J; junction bases unmatched: 8. The CDR3 loop is CASSPGTGGTGTEAFF. DNA of the CDR3: TGTGCCAGTAGTCCTGGGACAGGGGGCACGGGCACTGAAGCTTTCTTT.

The chain links TRBV2 to TRBJ1-5; unclear D gene. The CDR3 sequence is 14 residues long. Germline V gives CDR1 SNHLY, CDR2 FYNNEI. V dropped 5 bases and J dropped 3 bases, with 11 bases sitting between them. CDR3 nucleotide sequence: TGTGCCAGCAGTCACGAGGGAGACAATCAGCCCCAGCATTTT. Encoded protein: CASSHEGDNQPQHF.

The chain is built from TRBV29-1 and TRBJ2-7, with a weak D call TRBD2 (6 bases). CDR3 size: 15 residues. Per the germline V gene, CDR1 is SQVTM and CDR2 is ANQGSEA. V was cut by 4 bases and J by 2 bases, with 18 bases left in between. The CDR3 is CSVGEAGSYTYEQYF. CDR3 coding DNA: TGCAGCGTTGGTGAGGCGGGGTCCTATACCTACGAGCAGTACTTC.

The V call is TRBV24-1, the J call TRBJ2-3; 11 bases are shared with TRBD1. V shed 0 bases, J shed 0 bases, and the junction held 7 bases outside the gene matches. Germline V gene data show CDR1 as KGHDR and CDR2 as SFDVKD. The CDR3 length is 19 residues. The CDR3 bases are TGTGCCACCAGTGATTTGAGGGGACAGGGGGGATTTAGCACAGATACGCAGTATTTT. Encoded protein: CATSDLRGQGGFSTDTQYF.

The V gene is TRBV6-6, the J gene TRBJ1-3, with D maybe TRBD1 (5 bases). CDR3 length equals 14 residues. The ends were cut back, 2 bases at V and 2 bases at J, with 7 bases in the middle. In germline, CDR1 is MNHNY, CDR2 SVGAGI (reference sequence). This chain's CDR3 is CASSYAGPGNTIYF. The CDR3 DNA is TGTGCCAGCAGTTACGCGGGGCCTGGAAACACCATATATTTT.

This clone was found once. J is TRBJ1-2 and V is TRBV5-4; D is uncertain. CDR3 length: 12 amino acids. The V gene lost 2 bases and the J gene lost 8 bases, with 10 bases spanning the gap. Germline CDR1 is SGHNT and CDR2 is YYREEE (reference sequence). CDR3 nucleotide sequence: TGTGCCAGCAGCTTAGCGGACGGCGGCTACACCTTC. Its translation is CASSLADGGYTF.

The gene calls are TRBV7-7 and TRBJ2-7; 8 bases agree with TRBD1. There are 16 residues in the CDR3. Germline CDR1 is SSHAT and CDR2 is FNYEAQ (reference sequence). The CDR3 coding sequence is TGTGCGATCGAAAGGGGGGACAGGAACCACAGGTACGAGCAGTACTTC. It translates to CAIERGDRNHRYEQYF.

V is TRBV28 and J is TRBJ2-5; TRBD1 is a possible D gene (5 bases). Germline loops: CDR1 MDHEN, CDR2 SYDVKM. V shed 3 bases and J shed 3 bases, with 8 bases lying between them. There are 13 residues in the CDR3. This CDR3 reads CASSLGREETQYF. The CDR3 DNA reads as TGTGCCAGCAGTTTGGGCAGGGAAGAGACCCAGTACTTC.

The chain employs TRBV19 and TRBJ1-4; D might be TRBD1 (6 bases). This CDR3 is built from 13 residues. The germline gives CDR1 LNHDA, CDR2 SQIVND (reference sequence). V lost 4 bases, J lost 7 bases, and 10 bases lay in between. CDR3 nucleotide sequence: TGTGCCAGTAGTAGACTACAGGGTGAAAAACTGTTTTTT. Protein sequence: CASSRLQGEKLFF.

The rearrangement links TRBV2 to TRBJ1-3; 9 nucleotides line up with TRBD1. V dropped 6 bases and J dropped 4; count of bases not matched to a gene: 1. The CDR3 runs to 13 residues. Germline loops: CDR1 SNHLY, CDR2 FYNNEI. CDR3: CASSGQGGNTIYF. For the CDR3, the DNA is TGTGCCAGCAGCGGACAGGGGGGAAACACCATATATTTT.

This clone was picked up a small number of times. The chain uses TRBV30 and TRBJ1-1; no firm D call. The CDR3 has 14 amino acids. Germline CDR1 GTSNPN, CDR2 SVGIG (reference sequence). V lost 3 bases and J lost 0, with 11 bases in between. The CDR3 DNA sequence: TGTGCCTGGAGAGGCGGACTGGTGAACACTGAAGCTTTCTTT. This gives the protein CAWRGGLVNTEAFF. Together with reference TRBV30 and TRBJ1-1, the CDR3 gives the full variable domain: SQTIHQWPATLVQPVGSPLSLECTVEGTSNPNLYWYRQAAGRGLQLLFYSVGIGQISSEVPQNLSASRPQDRQFILSSKKLLLSDSGFYLCAWRGGLVNTEAFFGQGTRLTVV.

The V call is TRBV15, the J call TRBJ2-5; TRBD2 matches 9 bases. Trimming took 3 bases from V and 4 from J; bases not matched to a gene: 6. CDR1 and CDR2 (germline): LNHNV, YYDKDF (reference sequence). The length of the CDR3 is 15 residues. CDR3 bases: TGTGCCACCAGCAGTGAGTTAGCGGGAGTAGAGACCCAGTACTTC. It yields the protein CATSSELAGVETQYF.

The rearrangement uses TRBV9 and TRBJ1-6; 9 nucleotides agree with TRBD1. The germline V gene encodes CDR1 SGDLS and CDR2 YYNGEE. The CDR3 is made up of 15 amino acids. The junction had 6 bases not matched to a gene; V was cut back by 1 base and J by 10 bases. The CDR3 is CASSVTGGAGSPLHF. DNA of the CDR3: TGTGCCAGCAGCGTAACAGGGGGCGCAGGGTCACCCCTCCACTTT.